This T cell receptor (beta chain) originates from a study of blood T cell repertoires in COVID-19. As for the study in general: In each case, the material was cDNA or gDNA derived from T cells, B-cell-depleted T cells, or PBMCs.

Only in-frame clones appear in the TCRdb table, and some are missing; sequencing was by immunoSEQ multiplex PCR. This table has 250,000 to 300,000 clones, around nine tenths appearing once. The CDR3 extends over 17 amino acids. The sample was PBMCs or T cells enriched from blood (not recorded which). The chain recombines TRBV1 with TRBJ2-7; the table's TRBD2 call for D was not verified on the DNA. TRBV1 is termed a pseudogene. This clonotype was sampled from a woman in her sixties in a cohort exposed to, infected with or recovered from COVID-19 (not recorded which). CDR3 nucleotide sequence: TGCACCAGCAGCCAAGCCCCGATTCTAGCGGGAGTCGGAGAGCAGTACTTC. It translates to CTSSQAPILAGVGEQYF.